Each of the 21 T cell receptor beta chains below was sequenced from the same sample in a study of cytomegalovirus exposure and HLA in healthy donors. PCR was performed using 60 Vbeta and 13 Jbeta primers. Assay used: immunoSEQ multiplex PCR; TCRdb lists only in-frame clones, some missing. The sample consists of around 150,000 clones, roughly 80% of them appearing once. The specimen sequenced was PBMCs. These TCRs come from a human donor in good health.

The CDR3 loop reads CAWSFTGVYGYTF. As DNA, the CDR3 is TGTGCCTGGAGTTTTACAGGAGTCTATGGCTACACCTTC. V and J are TRBV30 and TRBJ1-2; tentative D call: TRBD1 (5 bases). The germline V gene has CDR1 GTSNPN and CDR2 SVGIG (reference sequence). The ends were cut back, 2 bases at V and 4 bases at J, with 11 bases in the middle. The CDR3 contains 13 residues. Full variable domain (remainder filled in from reference TRBV30 and TRBJ1-2): SQTIHQWPATLVQPVGSPLSLECTVEGTSNPNLYWYRQAAGRGLQLLFYSVGIGQISSEVPQNLSASRPQDRQFILSSKKLLLSDSGFYLCAWSFTGVYGYTFGSGTRLTVV.

The chain couples TRBV11-1 to TRBJ2-1; D unclear. The CDR3 covers 13 residues. The germline V gene has CDR1 SGHAT and CDR2 FQDESV (reference sequence). Trimming took off 4 bases at V and 2 bases at J, with 6 bases between the two ends. In DNA form, the CDR3 reads TGTGCCAGCAGCTCTGCGACCTACAATGAGCAGTTCTTC. Encoded protein: CASSSATYNEQFF.

This chain uses TRBV4-2 with TRBJ2-4; perhaps TRBD1 as D (6 bases). V lost 0 bases, J lost 0 bases, and 21 bases lay in between. The germline V gene has CDR1 LGHNA and CDR2 YNFKEQ. This CDR3 contains 20 residues. The CDR3 nucleotides are TGTGCCAGCAGCCAAGAGACTCCTGGGGGCAGCCTTCTAGCCAAAAACATTCAGTACTTC. It translates to CASSQETPGGSLLAKNIQYF.

This clone was found a few times. The rearrangement joins TRBV4-2 to TRBJ2-1; TRBD2 matches at 10 bases. V shed 0 bases, J shed 5 bases, and the junction held 4 bases outside the gene matches. The CDR3 loop spans 16 amino acids. The germline gives CDR1 LGHNA, CDR2 YNFKEQ. The CDR3 spells CASSQDLLAGDNEQFF. The CDR3 DNA follows: TGTGCCAGCAGCCAAGATCTTCTAGCGGGGGACAATGAGCAGTTCTTC.

The rearrangement joins TRBV7-2 to TRBJ2-2, with 8 positions matching TRBD1. There are 17 residues in the CDR3. The germline V gene has CDR1 SGHTA and CDR2 FQGNSA. J was trimmed by 6 bases and V by 4 bases; bases with no gene match: 13. The CDR3 region is CASSWRTGILVAGELFF. The CDR3 nucleotides read TGTGCCAGCAGCTGGCGGACAGGGATTTTAGTAGCCGGGGAGCTGTTTTTT. Combining the CDR3 with reference TRBV7-2 and TRBJ2-2 gives the whole variable domain GAGVSQSPSNKVTEKGKDVELRCDPISGHTALYWYRQSLGQGLEFLIYFQGNSAPDKSGLPSDRFSAERTGGSVSTLTIQRTQQEDSAVYLCASSWRTGILVAGELFFGEGSRLTVL.

The CDR3 spells CASRRDRVNNSPLHF. The CDR3 nucleotides are TGTGCCAGCAGGCGGGACAGGGTCAATAATTCACCCCTCCACTTT. The chain carries TRBV28 and TRBJ1-6; 9 positions match TRBD1. Trimming removed 6 bases from V and 5 bases from J; junction bases left unmatched: 5. The germline V gene encodes CDR1 MDHEN and CDR2 SYDVKM. CDR3 length: 15 amino acids.

This clone was seen a few times. This sequence joins TRBV2 and TRBJ1-2, with TRBD1 as a possible D gene (6 bases). Trimming removed 4 bases from V and 1 base from J, with 10 bases in between. This CDR3 is 14 amino acids long. Germline V gene data show CDR1 as SNHLY and CDR2 as FYNNEI. The CDR3 nucleotides read TGTGCCAGCAGTGTTTCAGGGGTTAACTATGGCTACACCTTC. Its protein product is CASSVSGVNYGYTF.

V usage is TRBV29-1 and J usage is TRBJ2-7; 8 bases match TRBD1. The CDR3 spans 14 residues. J was trimmed by 6 bases and V by 2 bases; bases with no gene match: 9. From germline, CDR1 is SQVTM and CDR2 ANQGSEA. CDR3 region: CSVEIIRTGSEQYF. The DNA for the CDR3 is TGCAGCGTTGAAATCATCAGGACAGGGAGCGAGCAGTACTTC.

The rearrangement links TRBV7-9 to TRBJ1-4, with a possible D match to TRBD1 (6 bases). The CDR3 has 15 residues. Trimming left V 1 base short and J 3 bases short, with 9 bases between. Germline loops: CDR1 SEHNR, CDR2 FQNEAQ (reference sequence). In DNA, the CDR3 is TGTGCCAGCAGCTTAGGAAGGGGGTCTAATGAAAAACTGTTTTTT. Its protein product is CASSLGRGSNEKLFF.

The CDR3, as DNA: TGCGCCAGCAGTCGCGACAGGGGGGCTAATGAAAAACTGTTTTTT. Its protein product is CASSRDRGANEKLFF. The J gene is TRBJ1-4, the V gene TRBV5-1; 9 bases line up with TRBD1. The CDR3 has 15 residues. From germline, CDR1 is SGHRS and CDR2 YFSETQ. V shed 5 bases, J shed 3 bases, and the junction held 5 bases outside the gene matches.

The chain is built from TRBV9 and TRBJ2-1; TRBD2 matches at 8 bases. Germline CDR1 and CDR2: SGDLS and YYNGEE. The CDR3 runs 17 residues. The V and J ends lost 1 base and 6 bases, in that order; junction bases with no gene match: 12. CDR3 nucleotides: TGTGCCAGCAGCGTACTACCAACCAGCGGGAGTGCCAATGAGCAGTTCTTC. Translated: CASSVLPTSGSANEQFF.

The J gene is TRBJ2-1, the V gene TRBV19; D remains unclear. V shed 6 bases and J shed 5 bases, with 11 bases lying between them. Germline loops: CDR1 LNHDA, CDR2 SQIVND (reference sequence). The CDR3 is 13 amino acids. CDR3 loop: CASSLDRDNEQFF. CDR3 sequence (DNA): TGTGCCAGTAGCCTCGACCGGGACAATGAGCAGTTCTTC. Variable domain in full (rest from reference TRBV19 and TRBJ2-1): DGGITQSPKYLFRKEGQNVTLSCEQNLNHDAMYWYRQDPGQGLRLIYYSQIVNDFQKGDIAEGYSVSREKKESFPLTVTSAQKNPTAFYLCASSLDRDNEQFFGPGTRLTVL.

This clone occurred a few times. The chain couples TRBV28 to TRBJ2-3; TRBD2 agrees at 7 bases. The CDR3 spans 17 residues. J gave up 4 bases and V 6 bases, and 16 bases lay outside the gene matches. Germline CDR1 is MDHEN and CDR2 is SYDVKM. The CDR3 bases are TGTGCCAGCAGCCGATCATTGGGGGGGAGAGATTCAGATACGCAGTATTTT. Amino acid sequence: CASSRSLGGRDSDTQYF.

This CDR3 reads CASSQVSSGEQYF. The CDR3 region has the DNA TGCGCCAGCAGCCAAGTAAGTAGCGGCGAGCAGTACTTC. This chain connects TRBV4-3 to TRBJ2-7; TRBD2 might be the D (6 bases). CDR3 length: 13 amino acids. Trimming pared 1 base from V and 6 bases from J, leaving 10 bases between. Germline CDR1 is LGHNA and CDR2 is YSLEER.

This chain joins TRBV9 and TRBJ1-1, with a possible D match to TRBD1 (6 bases). The germline V gene has CDR1 SGDLS and CDR2 YYNGEE. The CDR3 contains 15 residues. The ends were cut back, 4 bases at V and 0 bases at J, with 13 bases in the middle. The CDR3 region is CASSPRTAMNTEAFF. As DNA, the CDR3 is TGTGCCAGCAGCCCCCGGACAGCAATGAACACTGAAGCTTTCTTT.

V usage is TRBV6-1 and J usage is TRBJ2-7, with no clear D. The CDR3 has 13 residues. The ends were cut back, 6 bases at V and 2 bases at J, with 11 bases in the middle. CDR1 is MNHNS and CDR2 is SASEGT in the germline V gene. CDR3 DNA: TGTGCCAGCAGATTCAGTGAGGCCTACGAGCAGTACTTC. This translates into CASRFSEAYEQYF.

V and J are TRBV5-6 and TRBJ2-1; 9 bases match TRBD2. This CDR3 contains 13 residues. Germline V gene data show CDR1 as SGHDT and CDR2 as YYEEEE. V lost 7 bases and J lost 8; bases outside the gene matches: 7. As DNA, the CDR3 is TGTGCCAGCGAGCTAGCGGGGTGGGATGAGCAGTTCTTC. Translating gives CASELAGWDEQFF.

This clone appeared a few times. J is TRBJ2-1 and V is TRBV7-2, with 7 nucleotides matching TRBD2. The germline V gene has CDR1 SGHTA and CDR2 FQGNSA. V was clipped by 4 bases and J by 8 bases; unmatched bases: 11. This CDR3 has 15 amino acids. CDR3 sequence: CASSYWGEGLDEQFF. CDR3 sequence (DNA): TGTGCCAGCAGCTATTGGGGGGAGGGTTTAGATGAGCAGTTCTTC. The full variable domain, completed using reference TRBV7-2 and TRBJ2-1, is GAGVSQSPSNKVTEKGKDVELRCDPISGHTALYWYRQSLGQGLEFLIYFQGNSAPDKSGLPSDRFSAERTGGSVSTLTIQRTQQEDSAVYLCASSYWGEGLDEQFFGPGTRLTVL.

This clone was counted once. The CDR3 reads CASSSGYGGSYEQYF. CDR3 sequence (DNA): TGTGCCAGCAGCTCCGGGTATGGCGGGAGCTACGAGCAGTACTTC. The V and J genes are TRBV5-6 and TRBJ2-7; 7 bases are shared with TRBD2. The length of the CDR3 is 15 residues. The germline CDR1 and CDR2 sequences are SGHDT and YYEEEE. With V trimmed by 3 bases and J by 3 bases, 9 bases remained unmatched.

This chain uses TRBV7-9 with TRBJ1-4; the D gene is possibly TRBD1 (6 bases). The CDR3 has 14 amino acids. The germline gives CDR1 SEHNR, CDR2 FQNEAQ (reference sequence). Trimming took off 4 bases at V and 3 bases at J, with 9 bases between the two ends. The CDR3 region is CASSSGQPNEKLFF. CDR3 DNA: TGTGCCAGCAGCTCCGGACAGCCTAATGAAAAACTGTTTTTT.

The chain has TRBV28 and TRBJ2-1; 8 bases agree with TRBD2. Germline CDR1 is MDHEN and CDR2 is SYDVKM. V dropped 6 bases and J dropped 12; count of bases not matched to a gene: 10. The CDR3 totals 13 residues. CDR3 nucleotide sequence: TGTGCCAGCAGGCTTAGAGGGGCGGGAGGGCAGTTCTTC. Its protein is CASRLRGAGGQFF.